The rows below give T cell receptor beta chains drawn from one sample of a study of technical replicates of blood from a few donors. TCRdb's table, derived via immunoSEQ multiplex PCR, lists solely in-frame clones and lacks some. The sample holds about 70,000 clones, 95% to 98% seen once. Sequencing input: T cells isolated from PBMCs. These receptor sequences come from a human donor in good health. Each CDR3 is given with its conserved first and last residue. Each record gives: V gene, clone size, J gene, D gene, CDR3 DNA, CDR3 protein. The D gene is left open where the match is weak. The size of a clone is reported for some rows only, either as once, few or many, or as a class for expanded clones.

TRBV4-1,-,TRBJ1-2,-,TGCGCCAGCAGCCAAGAGGGCGGGAACTATGGCTACACCTTC,CASSQEGGNYGYTF
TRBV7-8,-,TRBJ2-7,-,TGTGCCAGCAGCTTACCAGGTCCCTACGAGCAGTACTTC,CASSLPGPYEQYF
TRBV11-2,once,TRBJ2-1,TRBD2,TGTGCCAGCAGCCATACTAGCGGGAATTTCAATGAGCAGTTCTTC,CASSHTSGNFNEQFF
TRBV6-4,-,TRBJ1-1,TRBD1,TGTGCCAGCAGTTCACAGGGGGCCAACACTGAAGCTTTCTTT,CASSSQGANTEAFF
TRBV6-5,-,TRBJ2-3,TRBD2,TGTGCCAGCGGGCTAGCGGGAGCCCACCCAGATACGCAGTATTTT,CASGLAGAHPDTQYF
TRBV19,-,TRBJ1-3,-,TGTGCCAGTAGTATAGTGGTCGTTAGCTCTGGAAACACCATATATTTT,CASSIVVVSSGNTIYF
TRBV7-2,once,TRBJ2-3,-,TGTGCCAGCGTGTCGGGAGTGGCAGATACGCAGTATTTT,CASVSGVADTQYF
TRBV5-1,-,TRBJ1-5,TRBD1,TGCGCCAGCAGCCCAACAGGGGGCTATCAGCCCCAGCATTTT,CASSPTGGYQPQHF
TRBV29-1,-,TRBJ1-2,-,TGCAGCGTATACCCTGGACAGCCAATTGGCTACACCTTC,CSVYPGQPIGYTF
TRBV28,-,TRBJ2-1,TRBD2,TGTGCCAGCAGCGAGGCTAGCGGGAGGGCCTACGAGCAGTTCTTC,CASSEASGRAYEQFF
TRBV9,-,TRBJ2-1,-,TGTGCCAGCAGCGGAGGCCGGGGGGCTCTTTCTCTTGAGCAGTTCTTC,CASSGGRGALSLEQFF
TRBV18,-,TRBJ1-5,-,TGTGCCAGCTCACCATTTCAGGGAAGCAGTCAGCCCCAGCATTTT,CASSPFQGSSQPQHF
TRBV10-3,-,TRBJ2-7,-,TGTGCCATCAGTGAGGAGGCCTACGAGCAGTACTTC,CAISEEAYEQYF
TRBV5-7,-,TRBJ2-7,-,TGTGCCAGCAGCTTGTTGACGGAGTCCTACGAGCAGTACTTC,CASSLLTESYEQYF
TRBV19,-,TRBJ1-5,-,TGTGCCAGTAGTATTAATGAGGCTTCCGATCAGCCCCAGCATTTT,CASSINEASDQPQHF